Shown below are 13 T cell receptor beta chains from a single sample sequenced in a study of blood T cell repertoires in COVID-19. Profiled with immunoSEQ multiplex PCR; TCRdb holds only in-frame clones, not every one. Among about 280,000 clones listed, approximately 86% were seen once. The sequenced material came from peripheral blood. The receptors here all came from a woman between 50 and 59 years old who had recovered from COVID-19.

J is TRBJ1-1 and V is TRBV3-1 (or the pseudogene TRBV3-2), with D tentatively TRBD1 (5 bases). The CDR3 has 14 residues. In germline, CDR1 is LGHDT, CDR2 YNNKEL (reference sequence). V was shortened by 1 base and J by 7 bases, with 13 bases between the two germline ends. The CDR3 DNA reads TGTGCCAGCAGCCAAGGGGGGGTAAGCGGTGAAGCTTTCTTT. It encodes CASSQGGVSGEAFF.

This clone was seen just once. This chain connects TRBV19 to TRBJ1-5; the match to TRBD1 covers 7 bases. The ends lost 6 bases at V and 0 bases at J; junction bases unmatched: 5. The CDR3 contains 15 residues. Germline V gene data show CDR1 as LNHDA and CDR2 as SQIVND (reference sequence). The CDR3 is CASSVQGNSNQPQHF. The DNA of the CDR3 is TGTGCCAGTAGCGTACAGGGGAATAGCAATCAGCCCCAGCATTTT.

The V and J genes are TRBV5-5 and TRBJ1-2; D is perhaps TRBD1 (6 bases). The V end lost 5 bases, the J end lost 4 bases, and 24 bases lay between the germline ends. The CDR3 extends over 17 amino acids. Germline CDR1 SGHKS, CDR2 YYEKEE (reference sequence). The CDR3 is CASRPKTAQGWGYGYTF. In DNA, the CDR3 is TGTGCCAGCAGGCCGAAAACAGCACAGGGTTGGGGCTATGGCTACACCTTC. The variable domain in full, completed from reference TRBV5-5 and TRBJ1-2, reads DAGVTQSPTHLIKTRGQQVTLRCSPISGHKSVSWYQQVLGQGPQFIFQYYEKEERGRGNFPDRFSARQFPNYSSELNVNALLLGDSALYLCASRPKTAQGWGYGYTFGSGTRLTVV.

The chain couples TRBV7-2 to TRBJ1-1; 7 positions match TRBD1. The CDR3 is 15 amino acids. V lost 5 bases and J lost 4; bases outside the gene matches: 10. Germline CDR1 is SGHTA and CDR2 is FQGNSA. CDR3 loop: CASSAHRGVVTEAFF. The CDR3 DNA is TGTGCCAGCAGCGCTCACAGGGGAGTCGTCACTGAAGCTTTCTTT.

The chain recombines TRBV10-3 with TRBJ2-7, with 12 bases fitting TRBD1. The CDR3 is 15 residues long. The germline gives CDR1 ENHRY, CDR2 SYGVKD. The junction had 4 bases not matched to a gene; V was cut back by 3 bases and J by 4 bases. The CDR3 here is CAISDSGQGAYEQYF. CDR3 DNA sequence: TGTGCCATCAGTGATTCGGGACAGGGGGCTTACGAGCAGTACTTC.

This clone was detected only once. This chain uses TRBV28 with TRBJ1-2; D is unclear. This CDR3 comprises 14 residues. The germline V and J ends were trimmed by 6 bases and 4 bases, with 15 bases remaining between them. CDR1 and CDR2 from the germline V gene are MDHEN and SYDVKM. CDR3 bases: TGTGCCAGCAGCTACGGGGTAGGCGCCTATGGCTACACCTTC. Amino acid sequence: CASSYGVGAYGYTF.

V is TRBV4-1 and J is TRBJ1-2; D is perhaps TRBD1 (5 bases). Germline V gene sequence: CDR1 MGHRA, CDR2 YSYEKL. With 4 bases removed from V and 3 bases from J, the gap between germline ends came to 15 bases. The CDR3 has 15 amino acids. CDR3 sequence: CASSPHAGEHYGYTF. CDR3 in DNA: TGCGCCAGCAGCCCCCACGCGGGGGAGCACTATGGCTACACCTTC.

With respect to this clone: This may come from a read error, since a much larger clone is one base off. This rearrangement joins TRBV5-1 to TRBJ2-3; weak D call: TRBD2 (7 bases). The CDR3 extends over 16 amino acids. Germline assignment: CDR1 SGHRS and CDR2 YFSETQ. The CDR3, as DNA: TGCGCCCGCAGCTTGGGGGGGGGCGCTTCCACAGATACGCAGTATTTT. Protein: CARSLGGGASTDTQYF.

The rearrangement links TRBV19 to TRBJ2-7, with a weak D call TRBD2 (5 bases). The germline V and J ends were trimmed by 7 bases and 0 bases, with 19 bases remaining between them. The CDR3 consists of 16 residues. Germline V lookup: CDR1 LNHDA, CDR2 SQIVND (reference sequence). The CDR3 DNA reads TGTGCCAGTACCCCGCGAGGAGGTTTTAGCTCCTACGAGCAGTACTTC. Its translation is CASTPRGGFSSYEQYF.

CDR3 DNA sequence: TGTGCCAGCAGCCTAAGGGGGGGCGCCTATAATTCACCCCTCCACTTT. It codes for CASSLRGGAYNSPLHF. The chain couples TRBV7-6 to TRBJ1-6; D might be TRBD1 (6 bases). Germline CDR1 reads SGHVS; CDR2 reads FNYEAQ. Trimming removed 5 bases from V and 2 bases from J, with 13 bases in between. The CDR3 loop spans 16 amino acids.

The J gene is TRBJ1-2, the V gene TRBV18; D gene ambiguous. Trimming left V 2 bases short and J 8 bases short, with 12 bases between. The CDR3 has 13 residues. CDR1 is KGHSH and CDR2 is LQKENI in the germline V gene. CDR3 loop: CASSPGGWGGYTF. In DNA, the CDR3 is TGTGCCAGCTCACCAGGAGGTTGGGGAGGCTACACCTTC.

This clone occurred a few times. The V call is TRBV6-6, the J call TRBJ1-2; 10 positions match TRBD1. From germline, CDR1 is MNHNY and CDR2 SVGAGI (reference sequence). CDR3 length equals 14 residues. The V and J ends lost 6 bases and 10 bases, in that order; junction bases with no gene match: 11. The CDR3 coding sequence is TGTGCCAGCAGGAAGGACAGGGGGAGTTGGGCCTACACCTTC. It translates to CASRKDRGSWAYTF.

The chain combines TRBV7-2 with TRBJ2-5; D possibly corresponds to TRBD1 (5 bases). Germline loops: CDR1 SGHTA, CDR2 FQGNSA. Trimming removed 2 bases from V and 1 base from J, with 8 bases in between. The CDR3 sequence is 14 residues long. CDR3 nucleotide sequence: TGTGCCAGCAGCTTAACAGGTTTCCAAGAGACCCAGTACTTC. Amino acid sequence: CASSLTGFQETQYF.